The sample holds a few counts of the clone carrying this TCR beta chain. What it recognizes is unknown. The entry originates in a study of T-cell reconstitution after alpha-beta-depleted transplantation in children. A TCRbeta library incorporating unique molecular identifiers was prepared. MiXCR, applied by TCRdb to the PCR reads, yields one record per CDR3 protein. Among about 1,000,000 distinct CDR3 sequences listed, about 29% were seen once. Study-wide results and limits: By one year post-transplant, T-cell counts and diversity largely arose from T cells that were newly produced. Reportedly, alpha-beta T cells present about two months post-transplant originated from several hundred expanded clones of graft origin. The origin of high day-60 TCRbeta diversity in some patients lay in surviving recipient T cells and thymic progenitors.

This clonotype originated in a boy less than two years old who had a stem cell transplant for SCID, so the T cells may come from the graft donor. Specimen: PBMCs, mostly from graft donor cells, collected 360 days after TCRalphabeta/CD19-depleted stem cell transplant.

The CDR3 sequence: CASSPELTGRETQYF. CDR3 sequence (DNA): TGTGCCAGCAGCCCCGAGCTGACAGGGAGGGAGACCCAGTACTTC. The chain carries TRBV3-1 and TRBJ2-5; tentative D call: TRBD1 (7 bases). Trimming removed 4 bases at V and 5 bases at J, with 17 bases between. Per germline, CDR1 LGHDT and CDR2 YNNKEL (reference sequence). This CDR3 contains 15 residues.